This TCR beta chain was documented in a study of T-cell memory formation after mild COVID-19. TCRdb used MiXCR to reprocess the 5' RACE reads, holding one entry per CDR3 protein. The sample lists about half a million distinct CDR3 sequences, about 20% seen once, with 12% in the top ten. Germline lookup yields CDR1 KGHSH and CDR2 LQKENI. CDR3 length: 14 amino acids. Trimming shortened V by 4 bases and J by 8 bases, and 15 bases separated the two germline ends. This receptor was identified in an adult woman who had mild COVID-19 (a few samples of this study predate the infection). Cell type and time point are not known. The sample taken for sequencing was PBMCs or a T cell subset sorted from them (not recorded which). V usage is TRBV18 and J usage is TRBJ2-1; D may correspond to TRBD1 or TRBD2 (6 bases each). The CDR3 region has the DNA TGTGCCAGCTCACGGTCCAGGGGAGGCGATGAGCAGTTCTTC. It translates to CASSRSRGGDEQFF.